Listed here is a single T cell receptor beta chain. The V gene end was trimmed by 8 bases and the J gene end by 1 base; junction bases not matched to a gene: 9. In germline, CDR1 is ENHRY, CDR2 SYGVKD. The CDR3 consists of 15 residues. This table comes from immunoSEQ multiplex PCR, and its TCRdb copy is limited to in-frame clones, with some not included. The sample carries around 110,000 clones, 80% to 90% recorded once. The data stem from a study of blood T cell repertoires in COVID-19. The clonotype originates from a middle-aged man with active or convalescent COVID-19. The sequencing sample was made of peripheral blood. V and J are TRBV10-3 and TRBJ2-3; 7 bases line up with TRBD2. The CDR3 DNA is TGTGCCATCGCAAAATTGGCGGGAGGCACAGATACGCAGTATTTT. Amino acids: CAIAKLAGGTDTQYF.